This entry lists 10 T cell receptor beta chains sequenced from one sample in a study of T cell responses to AZD1222 COVID-19 vaccine. Clones were sequenced by immunoSEQ multiplex PCR, and TCRdb holds only the in-frame ones, with some missing. The table lists 150,000 to 200,000 clones, about 91% of them singletons. The sample in question was peripheral blood, obtained 28 days after the second AZD1222 dose. Source of these receptors: an adult who received the AZD1222 COVID-19 vaccine.

This chain uses TRBV15 with TRBJ2-5; tentative D call: TRBD1 (6 bases). Germline-derived CDR1 and CDR2 are LNHNV and YYDKDF (reference sequence). V was clipped by 0 bases and J by 10 bases, with 9 bases between them. The CDR3 is 12 amino acids. DNA for the CDR3: TGTGCCACCAGCAGAGACAGGGGCAACCAGTACTTC. Translation: CATSRDRGNQYF.

This chain connects TRBV14 to TRBJ1-1; TRBD1 might be the D (6 bases). The germline CDR1 and CDR2 sequences are SGHDN and FVKESK. V lost 3 bases to trimming and J lost 1 base, with 21 bases between them. The CDR3 has 18 residues. The CDR3 region has the DNA TGTGCCAGCAGCCATGGGGTCTCTGCGGGGGGCAGGAACACTGAAGCTTTCTTT. This encodes CASSHGVSAGGRNTEAFF.

About this clone: This CDR3 is also generated by other DNA sequences in the sample. The chain has TRBV12-3 or TRBV12-4 and TRBJ1-5; D is ambiguous. V was shortened by 1 base and J by 7 bases, with 5 bases between the two germline ends. This CDR3 spans 12 amino acids. In DNA form, the CDR3 reads TGTGCCAGCAGTTTAGGCGGCCAGCCCCAGCATTTT. The encoded protein is CASSLGGQPQHF.

The chain is built from TRBV3-1 (or the pseudogene TRBV3-2) and TRBJ1-1, with TRBD1 identical over 7 bases. V trimming: 4 bases; J trimming: 1 base; junction bases outside the gene matches: 18. This CDR3 has 19 amino acids. Per the germline V gene, CDR1 is LGHDT and CDR2 is YNNKEL (reference sequence). CDR3: CASSPTRGHWAGTNTEAFF. DNA of the CDR3: TGTGCCAGCAGCCCCACAAGGGGGCATTGGGCAGGGACGAACACTGAAGCTTTCTTT.

The rearrangement links TRBV24-1 to TRBJ2-7; D unclear. The CDR3 sequence is 12 residues long. Germline CDR1 KGHDR, CDR2 SFDVKD. The V gene lost 4 bases and the J gene lost 6 bases, with 9 bases spanning the gap. CDR3 sequence: CATSESLGEQYF. The DNA of the CDR3 is TGTGCCACCAGTGAATCACTCGGCGAGCAGTACTTC.

The CDR3 coding sequence is TGTGCCAGCAGTGGGTCCCGGACAGGGATGAGAACCTACGAGCAGTACTTC. As protein: CASSGSRTGMRTYEQYF. The chain is built from TRBV25-1 and TRBJ2-7; 8 nucleotides align to TRBD1. Trimming at V came to 4 bases and at J to 2 bases, leaving 13 bases not matched to a gene. The CDR3 contains 17 residues. Germline V gene sequence: CDR1 MGHDK, CDR2 SYGVNS.

This clone was observed once. The chain has TRBV24-1 and TRBJ2-7; the match to TRBD2 covers 7 bases. CDR3 length: 14 amino acids. V gave up 4 bases and J gave up 2 bases; unmatched junction bases: 4. CDR1 and CDR2 from the germline V gene are KGHDR and SFDVKD. The CDR3 DNA is TGTGCCACCAGTGACCGGGGAGGGGCCTACGAGCAGTACTTC. It codes for CATSDRGGAYEQYF.

This chain connects TRBV7-9 to TRBJ2-3; tentatively, D is TRBD1 (6 bases). The CDR3 is made up of 15 amino acids. Germline V gene lookup returns CDR1 SEHNR and CDR2 FQNEAQ (reference sequence). Trimming removed 5 bases at V and 4 bases at J, with 16 bases between. CDR3 amino acids: CASSGTRTDADTQYF. The CDR3 nucleotides read TGTGCCAGCAGCGGAACGAGGACAGACGCAGATACGCAGTATTTT.

The chain links TRBV11-3 to TRBJ2-1; D unclear. The CDR3 has 15 residues. V was clipped by 1 base and J by 3 bases, with 10 bases between them. Germline V lookup: CDR1 SGHNT, CDR2 YENEEA. The CDR3 DNA reads TGTGCCAGCAGCTTAGGGGCAATCAACTACAATGAGCAGTTCTTC. As protein: CASSLGAINYNEQFF.

V usage is TRBV28 and J usage is TRBJ2-2; 12 bases are a match to TRBD2. This CDR3 contains 17 residues. CDR1 and CDR2 from the germline V gene are MDHEN and SYDVKM. V shed 5 bases, J shed 4 bases, and the junction held 8 bases outside the gene matches. Here the CDR3 reads CASSPPSGRVGTGELFF. The CDR3 bases are TGTGCCAGCAGTCCCCCTAGCGGGAGGGTGGGCACCGGGGAGCTGTTTTTT.